This T cell receptor (beta chain) was captured by sequencing in a study of cytomegalovirus exposure and HLA in healthy donors. On the study more broadly: Out of several hundred genotyped donors, less than 85% belonged to the Caucasian-associated ancestry cluster. Overall study results and limits: Most sequenced TCRs were rare (though some public TCRs occurred in many donors). Reportedly, diagnosis of cytomegalovirus status by the classifier showed high specificity and sensitivity. Researchers reported that a few CMV-associated chains were confirmed in vitro as CMV antigen-specific.

Germline V gene lookup returns CDR1 SGHRS and CDR2 YFSETQ. Deletions cut 2 bases from V and 0 bases from J, with 9 bases between. The CDR3 is made up of 16 amino acids. About this clone: Its antigen is as yet unknown.

The primer mix had 60 Vbeta and 13 Jbeta primers. The protocol was immunoSEQ multiplex PCR, while the TCRdb copy is restricted to in-frame clones and leaves out a portion. Here the sample spans about 100,000 clones, more than 70% being singletons. The source is a woman aged 40 to 50 in good health and CMV-seronegative. Material for sequencing was PBMCs. This rearrangement joins TRBV5-1 to TRBJ2-6; the D gene is possibly TRBD1 (6 bases). The CDR3 DNA is TGCGCCAGCAGCTTATGGACAGACTCTGGGGCCAACGTCCTGACTTTC. It yields the protein CASSLWTDSGANVLTF.